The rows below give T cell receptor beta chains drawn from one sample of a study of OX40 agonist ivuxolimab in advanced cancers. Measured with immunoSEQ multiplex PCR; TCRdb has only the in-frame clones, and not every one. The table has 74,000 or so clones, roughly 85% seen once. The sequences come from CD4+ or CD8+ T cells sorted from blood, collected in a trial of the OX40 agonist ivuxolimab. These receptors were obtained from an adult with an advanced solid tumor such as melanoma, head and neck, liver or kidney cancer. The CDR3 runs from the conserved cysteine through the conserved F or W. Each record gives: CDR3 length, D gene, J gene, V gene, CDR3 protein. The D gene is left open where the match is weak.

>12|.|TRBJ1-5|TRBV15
CATSRGNQPQHF
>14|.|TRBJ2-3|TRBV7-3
CASSSTVGTDTQYF
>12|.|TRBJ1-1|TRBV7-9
CASSQANTEAFF
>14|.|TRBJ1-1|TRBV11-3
CASSKGGGRGEAFF
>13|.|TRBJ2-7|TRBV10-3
CAITAYSSYEQYF
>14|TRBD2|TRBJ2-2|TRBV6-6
CASNERGGAGELFF
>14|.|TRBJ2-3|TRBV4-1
CASSQVTTDNTQYF
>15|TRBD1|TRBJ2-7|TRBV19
CASNTAGTGSYEQYF
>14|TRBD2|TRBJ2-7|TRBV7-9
CASSGTSGDYEQYF
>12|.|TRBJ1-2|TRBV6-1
CASSLRGHGYTF
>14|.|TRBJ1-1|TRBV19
CASNSDRVNTEAFF
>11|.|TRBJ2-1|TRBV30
CAWSRHNEQFF
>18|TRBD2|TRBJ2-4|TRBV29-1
CSVATSGGSFVAKNIQYF
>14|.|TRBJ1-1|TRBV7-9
CASSWGREGAYAFF
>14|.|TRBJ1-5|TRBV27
CASSFTGSNQPQHF
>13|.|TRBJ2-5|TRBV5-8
CASSLDSLATQYF
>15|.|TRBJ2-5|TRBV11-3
CASSLGRGAQETQYF
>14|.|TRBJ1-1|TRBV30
CAWSLATRNTEAFF
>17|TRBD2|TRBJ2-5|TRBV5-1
CASSLGTSGGLGETQYF
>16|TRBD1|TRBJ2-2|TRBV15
CATSTRTGSNTGELFF
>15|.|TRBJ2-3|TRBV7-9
CASSLDWVRTDTQYF
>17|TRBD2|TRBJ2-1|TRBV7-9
CASSPTGGSGSRNEQFF
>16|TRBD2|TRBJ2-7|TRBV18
CASSPRERGSSYEQYF
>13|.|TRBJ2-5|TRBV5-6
CASSLGARETQYF
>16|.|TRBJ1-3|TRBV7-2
CASSVRPSQLQNTIYF
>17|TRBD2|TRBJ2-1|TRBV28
CASSFAVLAGGGNEQFF
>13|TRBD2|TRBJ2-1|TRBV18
CASSPSGGLEQFF
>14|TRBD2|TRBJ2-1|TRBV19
CASSIQRENNEQFF
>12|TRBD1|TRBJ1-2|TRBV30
CAGTGTGYGYTF
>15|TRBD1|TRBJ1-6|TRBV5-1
CASSLSDRGFSPLHF